This TCR beta chain was captured by sequencing in a study of type 1 and type 2 diabetes patients. Study context: The whole study generated some 20,000,000 paired-end reads.

Study-level findings and limits: Type 2 diabetes and control samples shared highly correlated V and J usage, averaging roughly 0.97.

Germline V gene data show CDR1 as LNHDA and CDR2 as SQIVND (reference sequence). The CDR3 is made up of 15 amino acids. Trimming removed 2 bases at V and 0 bases at J, with 7 bases between. Amplification started from genomic DNA. The TCR beta CDR3 region was amplified using 30 forward and 13 reverse primers. One entry per CDR3 protein results from TCRdb running MiXCR on the multiplex PCR reads. The sample lists approximately 260,000 distinct CDR3 sequences; roughly 50% were seen once. Regarding this clonotype: The antigen is unknown.

The source is a man younger than 35 with type 2 diabetes. The sample was peripheral blood mononuclear cells (PBMCs). The chain is built from TRBV19 and TRBJ2-2; D is ambiguous. The CDR3 DNA reads as TGTGCCAGTAGTATATCGCTGACGAACACCGGGGAGCTGTTTTTT. Protein sequence: CASSISLTNTGELFF.